The 15 T cell receptor beta chains below were found in one sample sequenced in a study of blood T cell repertoires in COVID-19. Clones were read by immunoSEQ multiplex PCR, and TCRdb kept only the in-frame ones, dropping some. The sample has about 260,000 clones; approximately 88% are singletons. Sequencing was performed on peripheral blood. These receptors were taken from a human donor in a cohort sampled during active COVID-19.

The chain has TRBV5-1 and TRBJ2-2, with a possible D match to TRBD1 (6 bases). CDR1 is SGHRS and CDR2 is YFSETQ in the germline V gene. The CDR3 loop spans 15 amino acids. Trimming took 3 bases from V and 1 from J, leaving 10 bases between them. As DNA, the CDR3 is TGCGCCAGCAGCTCACAGGGAGAGAACACCGGGGAGCTGTTTTTT. This codes for CASSSQGENTGELFF.

J is TRBJ1-2 and V is TRBV7-9, with 9 positions matching TRBD1. V gave up 8 bases and J gave up 2 bases; unmatched junction bases: 6. CDR1 SEHNR and CDR2 FQNEAQ come from the germline V gene (reference sequence). This CDR3 contains 14 residues. The CDR3 spells CASGTGGANYGYTF. CDR3 sequence (DNA): TGTGCCAGCGGCACAGGGGGCGCGAACTATGGCTACACCTTC.

This clone occurred once. V and J are TRBV18 and TRBJ1-2; 7 nucleotides align to TRBD1. Germline-derived CDR1 and CDR2 are KGHSH and LQKENI. The CDR3 covers 15 residues. The V gene end was trimmed by 3 bases and the J gene end by 4 bases; junction bases not matched to a gene: 8. The CDR3 sequence: CASSPDRQGVYGYTF. CDR3 coding DNA: TGTGCCAGCTCACCGGACAGGCAGGGGGTCTATGGCTACACCTTC.

The chain is built from TRBV7-2 and TRBJ2-5; 8 bases are shared with TRBD1. There are 13 residues in the CDR3. Germline V CDR1 and CDR2: SGHTA, FQGNSA. V was pared by 5 bases and J by 4 bases, with 3 bases of the junction left unmatched. The CDR3 reads CASSQQGVETQYF. CDR3 in DNA: TGTGCCAGCAGCCAACAGGGGGTAGAGACCCAGTACTTC.

The V and J genes are TRBV3-1 (or the pseudogene TRBV3-2) and TRBJ2-3, with TRBD2 matching 8 bases. The V and J ends lost 3 bases and 0 bases, in that order; junction bases with no gene match: 2. This CDR3 has 15 residues. The V gene's germline CDR1 is LGHDT and CDR2 YNNKEL (reference sequence). The CDR3 is CASSHTSGSTDTQYF. In nucleotides, the CDR3 is TGTGCCAGCAGCCATACTAGCGGAAGCACAGATACGCAGTATTTT.

The genes are TRBV5-6 and TRBJ1-2; a weak D match, TRBD1 (5 bases). This CDR3 comprises 13 residues. V lost 2 bases to trimming and J lost 8 bases, with 13 bases between them. Germline V gene lookup returns CDR1 SGHDT and CDR2 YYEEEE. CDR3 bases: TGTGCCAGCAGCTTTGAAGGGGTCGACGGCTACACCTTC. As protein: CASSFEGVDGYTF.

The chain uses TRBV7-2 and TRBJ2-7, with TRBD2 matching 8 bases. The germline CDR1 and CDR2 sequences are SGHTA and FQGNSA. With V trimmed by 7 bases and J by 0 bases, 17 bases remained unmatched. The CDR3 spans 18 residues. The DNA of the CDR3 is TGTGCCAGCACCTTGGGGGCTAGAGCGGGGGCTAGCTCCTACGAGCAGTACTTC. This codes for CASTLGARAGASSYEQYF.

The V gene is TRBV29-1, the J gene TRBJ1-2, with a tentative D call TRBD1 (5 bases). This CDR3 comprises 13 residues. Trimming stripped 0 bases from V and 4 bases from J, with 9 bases between. Looked up from germline, CDR1 is SQVTM and CDR2 is ANQGSEA. This chain's CDR3 is CSVEEPGGYGYTF. DNA for the CDR3: TGCAGCGTTGAAGAACCGGGGGGCTATGGCTACACCTTC. Drawing the rest from reference TRBV29-1 and TRBJ1-2, the complete variable domain is SAVISQKPSRDICQRGTSLTIQCQVDSQVTMMFWYRQQPGQSLTLIATANQGSEATYESGFVIDKFPISRPNLTFSTLTVSNMSPEDSSIYLCSVEEPGGYGYTFGSGTRLTVV.

The rearrangement links TRBV27 to TRBJ2-7; D perhaps matches TRBD1 (6 bases). The CDR3 length is 13 residues. Germline lookup yields CDR1 MNHEY and CDR2 SMNVEV (reference sequence). V was shortened by 3 bases and J by 2 bases, with 8 bases between the two germline ends. CDR3 sequence reads: CASSLKGAYEQYF. As DNA, the CDR3 is TGTGCCAGCAGTTTGAAGGGGGCCTACGAGCAGTACTTC.

In its sample, this clone was seen once. The chain links TRBV6-5 to TRBJ1-1; 7 nucleotides agree with TRBD1. This CDR3 comprises 14 residues. Germline trimming cut 6 bases from V and 2 bases from J; bases unmatched to any gene: 6. The germline V gene has CDR1 MNHEY and CDR2 SVGAGI. The CDR3 protein is CASRPGTANTEAFF. The CDR3, as DNA: TGTGCCAGCAGACCCGGGACAGCTAACACTGAAGCTTTCTTT.

The chain uses TRBV2 and TRBJ1-2, with 12 bases identical to TRBD1. Germline lookup yields CDR1 SNHLY and CDR2 FYNNEI. The CDR3 totals 16 residues. Unmatched junction bases numbered 8, after V lost 6 bases and J lost 3 bases. The CDR3 reads CASRLPGQGADYGYTF. The CDR3 DNA reads TGTGCCAGCAGACTTCCGGGACAGGGGGCTGACTATGGCTACACCTTC. Drawing the rest from reference TRBV2 and TRBJ1-2, the complete variable domain is EPEVTQTPSHQVTQMGQEVILRCVPISNHLYFYWYRQILGQKVEFLVSFYNNEISEKSEIFDDQFSVERPDGSNFTLKIRSTKLEDSAMYFCASRLPGQGADYGYTFGSGTRLTVV.

V usage is TRBV6-4 and J usage is TRBJ2-1; TRBD2 matches at 7 bases. The CDR3 loop spans 18 amino acids. The J segment lost 9 bases and the V segment lost 7 bases, leaving 24 bases of the junction unmatched. Germline V lookup: CDR1 MRHNA, CDR2 SNTAGT. The CDR3 region is CASTQWEGWKATLIEQFF. The CDR3 DNA reads as TGTGCCAGCACCCAATGGGAGGGGTGGAAGGCTACTTTGATTGAGCAGTTCTTC.

This chain links TRBV4-1 with TRBJ2-1; 9 bases align to TRBD2. The junction had 24 bases not matched to a gene; V was cut back by 4 bases and J by 8 bases. Germline lookup yields CDR1 MGHRA and CDR2 YSYEKL. The CDR3 has 20 residues. The CDR3 region is CASSPLEGYLSGRGLDEQFF. As DNA, the CDR3 is TGCGCCAGCAGCCCACTTGAGGGCTATCTTAGCGGGAGAGGGTTAGATGAGCAGTTCTTC.

The chain combines TRBV11-3 with TRBJ2-1; 8 nucleotides match TRBD2. Germline V gene lookup returns CDR1 SGHNT and CDR2 YENEEA. The CDR3 is made up of 16 amino acids. Germline trimming cut 4 bases from V and 5 bases from J; bases unmatched to any gene: 10. CDR3 coding DNA: TGTGCCAGCAGCTCGGGGTTAGCGGGATGGAACAATGAGCAGTTCTTC. Translation gives CASSSGLAGWNNEQFF.

This chain connects TRBV30 to TRBJ1-1, with 9 bases aligning to TRBD1. Germline CDR1 is GTSNPN and CDR2 is SVGIG (reference sequence). This CDR3 has 15 amino acids. V was clipped by 1 base and J by 4 bases; unmatched bases: 7. The CDR3 protein is CAWSGLGQGPTEAFF. The CDR3 coding sequence is TGTGCCTGGAGTGGGTTGGGACAGGGCCCCACTGAAGCTTTCTTT.